This T cell receptor beta chain was documented in a study of Graves' ophthalmopathy and Graves' hyperthyroidism (dated by TCRdb to 2017 to 2018). In the study overall: Hyperthyroidism was defined as stable when no progression to ophthalmopathy occurred within 18 months of follow-up. Following sample collection, hyperthyroidism patients were given methimazole at a starting dose of 30 mg daily, and ophthalmopathy patients were given high-dose intravenous methylprednisolone. In roughly six hyperthyroidism patients, the T-cell repertoires found in thyroid tissue were compared with those found in blood. In total, 135 blood samples were TCR-sequenced: approximately 42 ophthalmopathy, some 75 hyperthyroidism and about 17 hyperthyroidism-to-ophthalmopathy patients. TCR beta repertoire signatures were used to distinguish Graves' ophthalmopathy from Graves' hyperthyroidism and to predict progression to ophthalmopathy. An independent validation cohort was composed of some 19 hyperthyroidism patients and 17 patients who later progressed from hyperthyroidism to ophthalmopathy. To explore V-J signatures that separate ophthalmopathy from hyperthyroidism, a discovery set of around 97 patients was enrolled, consisting of about 41 with ophthalmopathy and roughly 57 with stable hyperthyroidism.

Study-level results and caveats: Among expanded thyroid clonotypes with frequency above 0.001, most also showed up in blood, which suggests that blood repertoires may reflect the thyroid immune response. No statistical method was used to set the sample size in advance, and the investigators knew which group each participant was assigned to. In validation, the model predicted ophthalmopathy progression with about 71% sensitivity and 72.22% specificity; about a dozen predicted patients were CT-confirmed with GO in a median of approximately 6.2 months. In cross-validation, the 13-signature model distinguished ophthalmopathy from stable hyperthyroidism with approximately 88% sensitivity and 81% to 83% specificity, and in the test set the corresponding values were about 80% and 75%.

A word on this clonotype: Its antigen is currently not known. It is unclear where the CDR3 begins or ends on the DNA, so no DNA is shown, and the CDR3 is as TCRdb lists it.

For repertoire sequencing, the TCR beta CDR3 regions were amplified from RNA transcripts. HTBI primers and the Qiagen OneStep RT-PCR kit were used in a first-round RT-PCR, which was followed by a second-round multiplex PCR, size selection and purification. Libraries were sequenced on an Illumina HiSeq2000 using paired-end 100 bp reads. The authors processed their data as follows. SOAPnuke was used for read processing, and reads with adapters, uncalled bases, a mean Phred below 15, or no exact constant-primer or identifier match were discarded. High-quality paired reads were merged with COPE v1.2.5. Each unique nucleotide sequence was treated as a clonotype, and MiTCR v1.1 was used to align the clonotypes to the IMGT TRB V, D and J references. The analysis was limited to V-J combinations with a frequency above 0.0001, which together covered 99% to 99.2% of the repertoires. For each V-J combination, a TCR clonal expansion and chaos score was defined as F50 clonal expansion divided by the chaos observed in the TCRdist matrix. Welch's t-statistics and random forest were used to reduce the features to about a dozen V-J combinations, which were then used as input to a naive Bayes classifier. The similarity between thyroid and blood repertoires was quantified using the Morisita-Horn index. TCRdb reprocessed the public reads (quality trimming at Q25 with fastp, clone calling with MiXCR) and kept in-frame beta chains. Rows with a matching CDR3 protein are joined into one entry that keeps the most common DNA and genes. TCRdb, not the original authors, processed these V and J calls. In this sample the table shows roughly 1.1 million distinct CDR3 sequences, less than 45% of which occur a single time. The ten largest make up 11% of the sample.

The hyperthyroidism patients were 18 to 65 years old and newly diagnosed, with a disease duration of less than 2 months. Patients were excluded if they had other autoimmune diseases, uncontrolled infections, pregnancy or lactation. Clinical symptoms, serum thyroxine, TRAb, thyroid ultrasound and orbital computed tomography formed the basis of the diagnosis. Trizol reagent was used to extract the total RNA, and its quality was then checked on an Agilent 2100 Bioanalyzer. Sample: peripheral blood or thyroid tissue (not recorded which). This TCR was sampled from an adult man with Graves' hyperthyroidism.

The CDR3 sequence is CAISRTGGVYEQYFGPGGNQPQHF. The chain uses TRBV10-3 and TRBJ1-5; the table's TRBD1 call for D was not verified on the DNA. The CDR3 runs 24 amino acids, cysteine and phenylalanine included. The germline V gene specifies ENHRY as CDR1 and SYGVKD as CDR2.